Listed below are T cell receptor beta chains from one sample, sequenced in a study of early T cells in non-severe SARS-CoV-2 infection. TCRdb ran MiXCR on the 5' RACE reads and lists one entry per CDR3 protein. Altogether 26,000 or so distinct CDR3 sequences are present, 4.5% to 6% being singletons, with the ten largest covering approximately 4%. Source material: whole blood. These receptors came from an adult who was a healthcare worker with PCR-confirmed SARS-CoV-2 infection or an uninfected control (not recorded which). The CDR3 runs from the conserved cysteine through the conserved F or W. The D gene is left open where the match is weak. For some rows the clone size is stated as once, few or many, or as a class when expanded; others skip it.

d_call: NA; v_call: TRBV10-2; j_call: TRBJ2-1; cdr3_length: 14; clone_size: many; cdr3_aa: CASRDRSGYNEQFF; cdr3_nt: TGCGCCAGCAGGGACAGATCGGGCTACAATGAGCAGTTCTTC
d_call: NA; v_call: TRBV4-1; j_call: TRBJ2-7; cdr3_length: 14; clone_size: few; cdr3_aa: CASSQEGLDYEQYF; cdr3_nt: TGCGCCAGCAGCCAAGAAGGGCTCGACTACGAGCAGTACTTC
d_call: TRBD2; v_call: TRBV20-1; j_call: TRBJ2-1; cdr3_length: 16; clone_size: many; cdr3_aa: CSARAQLAGFYNEQFF; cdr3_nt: TGCAGTGCTAGAGCCCAACTAGCGGGGTTTTACAATGAGCAGTTCTTC
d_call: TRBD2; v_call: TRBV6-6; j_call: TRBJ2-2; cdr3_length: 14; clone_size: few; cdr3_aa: CASSLRGDTGELFF; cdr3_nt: TGTGCCAGCAGTTTACGGGGGGACACCGGGGAGCTGTTTTTT
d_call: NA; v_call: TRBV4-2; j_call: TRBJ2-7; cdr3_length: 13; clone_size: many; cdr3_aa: CASSQSGPYEQYF; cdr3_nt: TGTGCCAGCAGCCAATCGGGACCCTACGAGCAGTACTTC
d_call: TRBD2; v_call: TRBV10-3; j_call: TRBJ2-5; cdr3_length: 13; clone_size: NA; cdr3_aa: CAAASGGQETQYF; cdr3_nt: TGTGCCGCCGCTAGCGGGGGACAAGAGACCCAGTACTTC
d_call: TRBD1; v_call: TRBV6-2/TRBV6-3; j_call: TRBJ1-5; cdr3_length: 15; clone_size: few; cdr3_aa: CASSYFGTGPQPQHF; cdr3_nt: TGTGCCAGCAGTTACTTCGGGACAGGGCCTCAGCCCCAGCATTTT
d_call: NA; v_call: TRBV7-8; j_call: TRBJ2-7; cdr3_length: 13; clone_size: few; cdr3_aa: CASSYDTSYEQYF; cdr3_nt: TGTGCCAGCAGCTATGACACCTCCTACGAGCAGTACTTC
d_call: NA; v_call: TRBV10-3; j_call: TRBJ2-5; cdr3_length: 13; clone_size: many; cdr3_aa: CATGHRAQETQYF; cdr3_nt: TGTGCCACCGGCCACAGGGCCCAAGAGACCCAGTACTTC
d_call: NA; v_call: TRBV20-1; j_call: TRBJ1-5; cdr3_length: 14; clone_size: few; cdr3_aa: CSASGVRGNQPQHF; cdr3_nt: TGCAGTGCTTCAGGGGTGAGGGGCAATCAGCCCCAGCATTTT
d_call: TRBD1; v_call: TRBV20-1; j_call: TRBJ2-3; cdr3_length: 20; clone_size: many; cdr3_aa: CSARKFGTGGGKGGTDTQYF; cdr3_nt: TGCAGTGCTAGGAAGTTCGGGACAGGGGGCGGTAAAGGTGGCACAGATACGCAGTATTTT
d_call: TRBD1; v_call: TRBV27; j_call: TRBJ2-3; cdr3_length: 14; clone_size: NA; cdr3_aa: CASSPDRGSTTQYF; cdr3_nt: TGTGCCAGCAGTCCAGACAGGGGATCGACTACGCAGTATTTT
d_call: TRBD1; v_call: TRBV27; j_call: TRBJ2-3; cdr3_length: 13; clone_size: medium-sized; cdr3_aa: CASSSDREDTQYF; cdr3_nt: TGTGCCAGCAGTTCGGACAGGGAAGATACGCAGTATTTT
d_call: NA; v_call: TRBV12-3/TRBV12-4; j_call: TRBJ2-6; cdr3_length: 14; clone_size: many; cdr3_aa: CASSPLDLANVLTF; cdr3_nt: TGTGCCAGCAGTCCACTGGACCTGGCCAACGTCCTGACTTTC
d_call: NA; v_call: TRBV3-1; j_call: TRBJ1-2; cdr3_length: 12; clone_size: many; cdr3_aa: CASSQSGPGYTF; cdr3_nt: TGTGCCAGCAGCCAATCCGGACCTGGCTACACCTTC
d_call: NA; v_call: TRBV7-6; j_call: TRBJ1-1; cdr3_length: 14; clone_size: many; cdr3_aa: CASSVPSLNTEAFF; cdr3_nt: TGTGCCAGCAGCGTCCCATCTCTGAACACTGAAGCTTTCTTT
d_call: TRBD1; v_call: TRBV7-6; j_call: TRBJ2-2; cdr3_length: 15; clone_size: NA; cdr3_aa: CASSPGTGKTGELFF; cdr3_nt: TGTGCCAGCAGCCCCGGGACAGGGAAAACCGGGGAGCTGTTTTTT
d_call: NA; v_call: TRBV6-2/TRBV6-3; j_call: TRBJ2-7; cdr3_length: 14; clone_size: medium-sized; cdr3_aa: CASTRGLAAYEQYF; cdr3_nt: TGTGCCAGCACCCGGGGGCTAGCGGCCTACGAGCAGTACTTC
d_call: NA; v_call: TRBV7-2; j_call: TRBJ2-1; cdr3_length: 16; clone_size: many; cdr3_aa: CASSLAFGSSYNEQFF; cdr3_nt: TGTGCCAGCAGCTTAGCTTTCGGAAGCTCCTACAATGAGCAGTTCTTC
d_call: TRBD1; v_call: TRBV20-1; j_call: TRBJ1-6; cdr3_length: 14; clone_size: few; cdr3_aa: CSAFPGQGVSPLHF; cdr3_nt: TGCAGTGCATTCCCGGGACAGGGTGTATCACCCCTCCACTTT
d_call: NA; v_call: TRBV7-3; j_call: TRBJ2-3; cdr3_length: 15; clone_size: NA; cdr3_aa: CASSMWGSSTDTQYF; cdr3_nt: TGTGCCAGCAGTATGTGGGGTTCCAGCACAGATACGCAGTATTTT
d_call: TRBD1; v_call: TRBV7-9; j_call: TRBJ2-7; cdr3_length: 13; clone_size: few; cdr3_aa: CASSDGTAYEQYF; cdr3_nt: TGTGCCAGCAGCGACGGGACAGCGTACGAGCAGTACTTC
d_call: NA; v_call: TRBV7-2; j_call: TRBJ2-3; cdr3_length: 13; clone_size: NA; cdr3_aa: CASSSTGTDTQYF; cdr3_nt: TGTGCCAGCAGCTCGACAGGCACAGATACGCAGTATTTT
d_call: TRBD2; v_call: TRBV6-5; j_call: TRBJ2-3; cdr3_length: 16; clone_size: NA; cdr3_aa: CASRPGLAGDTDTQYF; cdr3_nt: TGTGCCAGCAGACCTGGACTAGCGGGGGACACAGATACGCAGTATTTT
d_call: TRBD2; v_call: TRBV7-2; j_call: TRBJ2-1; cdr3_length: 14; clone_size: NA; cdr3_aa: CASSLGGGPSEQFF; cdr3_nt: TGTGCCAGCAGCTTAGGCGGGGGGCCTAGTGAGCAGTTCTTC
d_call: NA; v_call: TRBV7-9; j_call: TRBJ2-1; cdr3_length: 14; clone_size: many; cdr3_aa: CASSGALDRNEQFF; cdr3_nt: TGTGCCAGCAGCGGAGCCCTTGATCGCAATGAGCAGTTCTTC
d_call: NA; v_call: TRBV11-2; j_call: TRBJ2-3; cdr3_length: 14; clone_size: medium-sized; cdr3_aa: CASSLLGPTDTQYF; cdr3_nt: TGTGCCAGCAGCTTACTCGGTCCCACAGATACGCAGTATTTT
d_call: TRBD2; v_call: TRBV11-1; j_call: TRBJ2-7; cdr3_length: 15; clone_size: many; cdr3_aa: CASSEGLAGPYEQYF; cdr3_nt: TGTGCCAGCAGCGAGGGACTAGCGGGGCCCTACGAGCAGTACTTC
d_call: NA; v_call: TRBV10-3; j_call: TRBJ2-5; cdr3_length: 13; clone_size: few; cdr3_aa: CATGEPGQETQYF; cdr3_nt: TGTGCCACCGGGGAACCTGGACAAGAGACCCAGTACTTC
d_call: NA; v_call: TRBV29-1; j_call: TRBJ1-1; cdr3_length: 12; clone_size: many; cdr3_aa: CSVWGENTEAFF; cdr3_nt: TGCAGCGTTTGGGGGGAGAACACTGAAGCTTTCTTT
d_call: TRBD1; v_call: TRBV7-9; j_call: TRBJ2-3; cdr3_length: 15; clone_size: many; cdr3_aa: CASSPGQGEGDTQYF; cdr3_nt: TGTGCCAGCAGCCCAGGACAGGGGGAGGGAGATACGCAGTATTTT
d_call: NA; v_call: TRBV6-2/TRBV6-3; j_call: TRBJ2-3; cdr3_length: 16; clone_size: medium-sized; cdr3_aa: CASSLEPDRLTDTQYF; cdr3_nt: TGTGCCAGCAGTTTAGAACCCGACAGGCTCACAGATACGCAGTATTTT